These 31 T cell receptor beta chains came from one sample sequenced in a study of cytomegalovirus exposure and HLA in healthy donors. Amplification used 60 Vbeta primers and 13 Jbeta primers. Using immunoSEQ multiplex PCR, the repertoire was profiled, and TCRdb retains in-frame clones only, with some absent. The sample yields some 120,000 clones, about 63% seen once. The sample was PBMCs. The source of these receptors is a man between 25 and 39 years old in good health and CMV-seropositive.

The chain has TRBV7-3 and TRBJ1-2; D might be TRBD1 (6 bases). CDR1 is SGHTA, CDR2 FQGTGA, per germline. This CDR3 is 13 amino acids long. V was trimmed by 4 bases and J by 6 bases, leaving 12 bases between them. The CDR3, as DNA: TGTGCCAGCAGCTCCACAGGGTCAGATGGCTACACCTTC. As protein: CASSSTGSDGYTF.

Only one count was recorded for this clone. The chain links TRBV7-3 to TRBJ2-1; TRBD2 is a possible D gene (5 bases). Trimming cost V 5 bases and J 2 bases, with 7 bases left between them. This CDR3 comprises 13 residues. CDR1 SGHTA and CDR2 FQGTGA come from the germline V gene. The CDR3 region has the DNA TGTGCCAGCAGCCAGAGGGCCTACAATGAGCAGTTCTTC. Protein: CASSQRAYNEQFF.

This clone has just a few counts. The CDR3 sequence: CASSVEIGGGTDTQYF. CDR3 DNA: TGTGCCAGCAGCGTCGAGATAGGAGGGGGCACAGATACGCAGTATTTT. V usage is TRBV9 and J usage is TRBJ2-3, with a possible D match to TRBD2 (6 bases). Trimming took 2 bases from V and 1 from J, leaving 14 bases between them. The CDR3 loop spans 16 amino acids. From germline, CDR1 is SGDLS and CDR2 YYNGEE.

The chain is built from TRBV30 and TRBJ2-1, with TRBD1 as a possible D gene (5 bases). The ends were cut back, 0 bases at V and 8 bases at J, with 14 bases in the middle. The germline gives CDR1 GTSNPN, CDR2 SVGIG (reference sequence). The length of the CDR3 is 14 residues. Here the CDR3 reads CAWSVSGYMDEQFF. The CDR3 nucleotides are TGTGCCTGGAGTGTATCAGGGTATATGGATGAGCAGTTCTTC.

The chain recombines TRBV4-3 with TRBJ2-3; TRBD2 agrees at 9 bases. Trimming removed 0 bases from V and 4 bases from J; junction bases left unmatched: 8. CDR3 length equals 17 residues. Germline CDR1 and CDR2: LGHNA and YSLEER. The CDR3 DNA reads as TGCGCCAGCAGCCAAGATGCTGCGGGAGGGGAGCCAGATACGCAGTATTTT. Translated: CASSQDAAGGEPDTQYF.

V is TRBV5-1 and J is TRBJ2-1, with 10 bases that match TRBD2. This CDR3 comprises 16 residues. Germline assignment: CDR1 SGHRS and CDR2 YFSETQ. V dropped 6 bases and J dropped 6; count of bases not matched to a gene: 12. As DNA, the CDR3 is TGCGCCAGCACCCCTGTTGGGCTAGCGGGAGTCAATGAGCAGTTCTTC. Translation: CASTPVGLAGVNEQFF.

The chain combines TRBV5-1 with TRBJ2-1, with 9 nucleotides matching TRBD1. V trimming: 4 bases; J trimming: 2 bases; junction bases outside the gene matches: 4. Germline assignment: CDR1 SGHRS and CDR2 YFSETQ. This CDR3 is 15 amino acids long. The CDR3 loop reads CASSRTGETYNEQFF. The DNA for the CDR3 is TGCGCCAGCAGCCGGACAGGGGAAACCTACAATGAGCAGTTCTTC.

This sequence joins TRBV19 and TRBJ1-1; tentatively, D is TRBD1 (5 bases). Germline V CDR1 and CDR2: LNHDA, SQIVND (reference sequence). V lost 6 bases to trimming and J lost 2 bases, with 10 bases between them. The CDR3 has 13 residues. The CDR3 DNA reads TGTGCCAGTAGCGCGACAGCCAACACTGAAGCTTTCTTT. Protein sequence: CASSATANTEAFF.

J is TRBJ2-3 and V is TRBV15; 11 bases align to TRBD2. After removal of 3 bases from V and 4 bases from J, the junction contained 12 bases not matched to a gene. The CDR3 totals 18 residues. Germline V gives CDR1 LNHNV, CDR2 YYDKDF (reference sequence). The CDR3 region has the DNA TGTGCCACCAGCAGGGGACTAGCGGAAACCATAAGCGCAGATACGCAGTATTTT. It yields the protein CATSRGLAETISADTQYF. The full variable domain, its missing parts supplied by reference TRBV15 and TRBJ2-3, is DAMVIQNPRYQVTQFGKPVTLSCSQTLNHNVMYWYQQKSSQAPKLLFHYYDKDFNNEADTPDNFQSRRPNTSFCFLDIRSPGLGDTAMYLCATSRGLAETISADTQYFGPGTRLTVL.

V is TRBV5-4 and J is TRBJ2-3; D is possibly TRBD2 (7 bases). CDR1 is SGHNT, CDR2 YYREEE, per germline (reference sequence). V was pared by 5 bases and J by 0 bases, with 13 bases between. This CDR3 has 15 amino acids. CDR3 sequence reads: CASRRGLASTDTQYF. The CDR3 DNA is TGTGCCAGCAGGCGGGGGCTAGCGAGCACAGATACGCAGTATTTT.

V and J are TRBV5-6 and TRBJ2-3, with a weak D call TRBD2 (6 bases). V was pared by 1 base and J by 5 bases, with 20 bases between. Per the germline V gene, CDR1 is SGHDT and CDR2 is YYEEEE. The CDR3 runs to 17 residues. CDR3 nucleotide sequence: TGTGCCAGCAGCTTGAAGCTCGTCGCCCTGGGGGGAGATACGCAGTATTTT. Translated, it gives CASSLKLVALGGDTQYF.

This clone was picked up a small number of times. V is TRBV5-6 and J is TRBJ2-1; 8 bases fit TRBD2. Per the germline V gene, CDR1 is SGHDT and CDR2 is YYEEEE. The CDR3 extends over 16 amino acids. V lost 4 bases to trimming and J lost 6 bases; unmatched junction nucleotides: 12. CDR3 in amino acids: CASSQIPGLGGNEQFF. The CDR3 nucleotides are TGTGCCAGCAGCCAGATCCCGGGACTAGGGGGCAATGAGCAGTTCTTC.

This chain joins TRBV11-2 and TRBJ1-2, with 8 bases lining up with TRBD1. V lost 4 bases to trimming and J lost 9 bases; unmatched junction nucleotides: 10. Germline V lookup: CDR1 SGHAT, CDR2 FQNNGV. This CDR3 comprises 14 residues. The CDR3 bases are TGTGCCAGCAGCTCCAGGGGGCTAGGGTGGAGCTACACCTTC. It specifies CASSSRGLGWSYTF.

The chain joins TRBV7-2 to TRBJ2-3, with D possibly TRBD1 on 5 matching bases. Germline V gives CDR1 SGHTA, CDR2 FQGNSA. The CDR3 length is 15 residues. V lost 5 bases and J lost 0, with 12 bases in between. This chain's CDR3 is CASSRMAGSTDTQYF. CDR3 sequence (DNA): TGTGCCAGCAGCCGGATGGCAGGGAGCACAGATACGCAGTATTTT. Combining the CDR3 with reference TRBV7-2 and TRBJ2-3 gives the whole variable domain GAGVSQSPSNKVTEKGKDVELRCDPISGHTALYWYRQSLGQGLEFLIYFQGNSAPDKSGLPSDRFSAERTGGSVSTLTIQRTQQEDSAVYLCASSRMAGSTDTQYFGPGTRLTVL.

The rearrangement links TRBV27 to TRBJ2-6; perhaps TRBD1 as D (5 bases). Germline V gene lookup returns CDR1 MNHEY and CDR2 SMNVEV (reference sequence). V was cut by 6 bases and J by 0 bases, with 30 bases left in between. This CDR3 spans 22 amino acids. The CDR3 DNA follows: TGTGCCAGCAGACCAACAAGCGCCCAGGGAATCTGGTATGGCTCTGGGGCCAACGTCCTGACTTTC. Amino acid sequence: CASRPTSAQGIWYGSGANVLTF.

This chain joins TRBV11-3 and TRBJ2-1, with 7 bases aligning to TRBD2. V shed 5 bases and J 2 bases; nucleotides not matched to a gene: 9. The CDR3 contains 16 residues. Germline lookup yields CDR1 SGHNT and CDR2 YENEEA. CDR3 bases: TGTGCCAGCAGCCCTAGGGCGGGAGATCCCTACAATGAGCAGTTCTTC. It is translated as CASSPRAGDPYNEQFF.

In nucleotides, the CDR3 is TGTGCCAGCAGTTCAGGTAGATACGGGAACACTGAAGCTTTCTTT. Translated, it gives CASSSGRYGNTEAFF. The V gene is TRBV7-2, the J gene TRBJ1-1; the D is unclear. The CDR3 covers 15 residues. In germline, CDR1 is SGHTA, CDR2 FQGNSA. Trimming removed 6 bases at V and 1 base at J, with 15 bases between. The full variable domain, in which reference TRBV7-2 and TRBJ1-1 provide the parts outside the CDR3, is GAGVSQSPSNKVTEKGKDVELRCDPISGHTALYWYRQSLGQGLEFLIYFQGNSAPDKSGLPSDRFSAERTGGSVSTLTIQRTQQEDSAVYLCASSSGRYGNTEAFFGQGTRLTVV.

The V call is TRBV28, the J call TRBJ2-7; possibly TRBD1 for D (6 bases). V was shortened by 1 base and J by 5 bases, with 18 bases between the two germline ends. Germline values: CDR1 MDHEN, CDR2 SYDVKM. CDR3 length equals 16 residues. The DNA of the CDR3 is TGTGCCAGCAGTTTATACCCTCTGGGGGCGGTCCACGAGCAGTACTTC. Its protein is CASSLYPLGAVHEQYF.

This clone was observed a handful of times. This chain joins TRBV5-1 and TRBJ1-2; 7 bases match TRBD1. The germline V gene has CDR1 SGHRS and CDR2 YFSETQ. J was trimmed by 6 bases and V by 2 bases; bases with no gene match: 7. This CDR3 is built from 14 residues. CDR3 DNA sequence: TGCGCCAGCAGCTTCCTTAACAGGGGCAATGGCTACACCTTC. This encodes CASSFLNRGNGYTF.

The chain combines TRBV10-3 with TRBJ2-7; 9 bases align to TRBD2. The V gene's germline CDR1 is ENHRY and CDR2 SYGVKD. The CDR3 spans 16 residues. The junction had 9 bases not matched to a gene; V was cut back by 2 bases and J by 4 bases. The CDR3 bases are TGTGCCATCAGTGAGAGCGTGGGACTAGCACTTTACGAGCAGTACTTC. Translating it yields CAISESVGLALYEQYF.

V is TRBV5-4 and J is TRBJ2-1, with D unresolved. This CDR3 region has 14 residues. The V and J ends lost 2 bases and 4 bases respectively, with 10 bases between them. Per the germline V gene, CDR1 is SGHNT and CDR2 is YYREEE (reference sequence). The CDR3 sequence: CASSLPTAYNEQFF. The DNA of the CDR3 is TGTGCCAGCAGCTTACCGACTGCATACAATGAGCAGTTCTTC.

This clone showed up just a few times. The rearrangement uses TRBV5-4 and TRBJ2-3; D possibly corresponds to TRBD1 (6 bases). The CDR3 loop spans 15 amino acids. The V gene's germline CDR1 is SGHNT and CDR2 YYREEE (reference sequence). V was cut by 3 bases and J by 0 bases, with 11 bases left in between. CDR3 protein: CASSSRTDSTDTQYF. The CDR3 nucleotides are TGTGCCAGCAGCTCCCGGACAGACAGCACAGATACGCAGTATTTT.

CDR3 bases: TGCAGCGTCGCGGGGACAGCAAGCTACACCTTC. Protein: CSVAGTASYTF. This sequence joins TRBV29-1 and TRBJ1-2; 7 nucleotides match TRBD1. The CDR3 totals 11 residues. Germline-derived CDR1 and CDR2 are SQVTM and ANQGSEA. The V segment lost 6 bases and the J segment 9 bases; nucleotides outside the gene matches: 7. Drawing the rest from reference TRBV29-1 and TRBJ1-2, the complete variable domain is SAVISQKPSRDICQRGTSLTIQCQVDSQVTMMFWYRQQPGQSLTLIATANQGSEATYESGFVIDKFPISRPNLTFSTLTVSNMSPEDSSIYLCSVAGTASYTFGSGTRLTVV.

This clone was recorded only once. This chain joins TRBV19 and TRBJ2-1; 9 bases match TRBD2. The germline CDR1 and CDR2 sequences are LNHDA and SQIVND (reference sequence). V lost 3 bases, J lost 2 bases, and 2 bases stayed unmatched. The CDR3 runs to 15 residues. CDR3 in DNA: TGTGCCAGTAGTATCGCGGGAGGGCCCTACAATGAGCAGTTCTTC. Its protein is CASSIAGGPYNEQFF.

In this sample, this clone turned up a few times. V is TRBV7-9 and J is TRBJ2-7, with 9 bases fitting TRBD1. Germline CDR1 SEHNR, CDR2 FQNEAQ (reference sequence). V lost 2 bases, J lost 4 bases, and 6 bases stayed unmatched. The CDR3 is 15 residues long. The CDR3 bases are TGTGCCAGCAGCTTAACAACAGGGGGCATATACGAGCAGTACTTC. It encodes CASSLTTGGIYEQYF.

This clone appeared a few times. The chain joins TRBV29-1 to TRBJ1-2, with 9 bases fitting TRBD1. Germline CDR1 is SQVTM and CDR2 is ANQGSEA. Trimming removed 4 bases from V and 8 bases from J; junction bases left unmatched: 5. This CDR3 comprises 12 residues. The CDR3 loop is CSVAQGARGYTF. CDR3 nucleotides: TGCAGCGTTGCACAGGGGGCTAGAGGCTACACCTTC.

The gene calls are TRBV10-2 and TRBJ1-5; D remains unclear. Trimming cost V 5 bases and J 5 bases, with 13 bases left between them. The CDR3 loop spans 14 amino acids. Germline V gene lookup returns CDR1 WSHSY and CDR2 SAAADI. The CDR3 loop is CASSSHSRDQPQHF. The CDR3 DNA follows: TGCGCCAGCAGTTCCCACTCCCGGGATCAGCCCCAGCATTTT.

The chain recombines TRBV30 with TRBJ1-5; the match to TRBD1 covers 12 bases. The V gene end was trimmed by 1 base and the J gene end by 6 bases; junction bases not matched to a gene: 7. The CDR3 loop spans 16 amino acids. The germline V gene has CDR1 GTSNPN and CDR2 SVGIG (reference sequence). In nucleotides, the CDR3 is TGTGCCTGGAGTGAAGGGACAGGGGGCGATGCTCAGCCCCAGCATTTT. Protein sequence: CAWSEGTGGDAQPQHF.

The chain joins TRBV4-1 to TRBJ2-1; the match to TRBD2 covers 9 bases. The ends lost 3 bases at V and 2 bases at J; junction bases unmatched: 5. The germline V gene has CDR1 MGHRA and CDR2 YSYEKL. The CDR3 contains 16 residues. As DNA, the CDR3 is TGCGCCAGCAGCCAGTTCCTAGCGGGGACCTACAATGAGCAGTTCTTC. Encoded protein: CASSQFLAGTYNEQFF.

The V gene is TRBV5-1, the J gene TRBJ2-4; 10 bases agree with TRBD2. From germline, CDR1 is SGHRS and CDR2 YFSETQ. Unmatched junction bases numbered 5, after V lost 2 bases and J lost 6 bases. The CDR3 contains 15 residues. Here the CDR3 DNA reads TGCGCCAGCAGCTTTGCCGGGACTAGCGTAAACATTCAGTACTTC. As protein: CASSFAGTSVNIQYF.

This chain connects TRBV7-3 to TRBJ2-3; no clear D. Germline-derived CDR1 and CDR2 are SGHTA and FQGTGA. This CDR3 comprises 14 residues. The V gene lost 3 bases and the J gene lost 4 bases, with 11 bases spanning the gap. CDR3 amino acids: CASSLGVMADTQYF. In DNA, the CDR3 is TGTGCCAGCAGCTTGGGCGTGATGGCAGATACGCAGTATTTT.